This TCR beta chain emerged from a study of T cell responses to AZD1222 COVID-19 vaccine. Study-level background: Pooling of second doses given at about 4 or about 12 weeks was done. Overall study findings and caveats: AZD1222 recipients seropositive at baseline numbered only 5 to 7. Spike was spanned by vaccine-associated CD4 TCRs, which were dominant at 160-218 and 743-854.

Concerning this clone: Antigen unknown.

V lost 7 bases, J lost 9 bases, and 16 bases lay in between. Germline CDR1 is MNHEY and CDR2 is SMNVEV (reference sequence). This CDR3 comprises 13 residues. Some clones are missing from TCRdb's copy, which holds only in-frame ones; the method was immunoSEQ multiplex PCR. The table lists 200,000 to 300,000 clones, approximately 95% of them singletons. The sequence was obtained from an adult in good health. Sample: peripheral blood, taken on day 0 of AZD1222 vaccination. The genes are TRBV27 and TRBJ2-1; tentative D call: TRBD1 (5 bases). CDR3: CASTANLRGEQFF. CDR3 nucleotide sequence: TGTGCCAGCACCGCCAACTTAAGGGGTGAGCAGTTCTTC.